These 16 T cell receptor beta chains originate from one sample sequenced in a study of blood T cell repertoires in COVID-19. The method was immunoSEQ multiplex PCR; TCRdb's version includes in-frame clones alone and lacks a portion of them. The sample carries hundreds of thousands of clones, about 88% recorded once. Sequencing was done on a sample of PBMCs or T cells enriched from blood (not recorded which). Receptors were obtained from a man aged 55 to 69 who had recovered from COVID-19.

The chain carries TRBV18 and TRBJ1-2, with 7 bases matching TRBD1. This CDR3 comprises 14 residues. The ends lost 2 bases at V and 4 bases at J; junction bases unmatched: 4. Germline CDR1 and CDR2: KGHSH and LQKENI. CDR3: CASSPKGGGYGYTF. The DNA for the CDR3 is TGTGCCAGCTCACCAAAAGGGGGCGGCTATGGCTACACCTTC.

The chain employs TRBV3-1 (or the pseudogene TRBV3-2) and TRBJ2-3, with a possible D match to TRBD1 (5 bases). Germline V lookup: CDR1 LGHDT, CDR2 YNNKEL (reference sequence). This CDR3 region has 16 residues. Trimming cost V 1 base and J 4 bases, with 15 bases left between them. The CDR3 reads CASSQVGRGLSDTQYF. The DNA for the CDR3 is TGTGCCAGCAGCCAAGTGGGAAGGGGATTATCAGATACGCAGTATTTT.

The chain joins TRBV6-1 to TRBJ2-7; no reliable D call. V was cut by 3 bases and J by 3 bases, with 15 bases left in between. The germline gives CDR1 MNHNS, CDR2 SASEGT. This CDR3 has 15 amino acids. The CDR3 DNA follows: TGTGCCAGCAGTGAGCCTTTGACACCGTACTACGAGCAGTACTTC. Translation: CASSEPLTPYYEQYF.

The CDR3 protein is CASSQGQGNSPLHF. CDR3 coding DNA: TGCGCCAGCAGCCAAGGACAGGGAAATTCACCCCTCCACTTT. The chain has TRBV4-3 and TRBJ1-6, with TRBD1 matching over 7 bases. V dropped 1 base and J dropped 7; count of bases not matched to a gene: 1. The germline gives CDR1 LGHNA, CDR2 YSLEER. CDR3 length: 14 residues.

This chain links TRBV7-2 with TRBJ2-5; D uncertain. The CDR3 runs 15 residues. Germline CDR1 SGHTA, CDR2 FQGNSA. V was clipped by 6 bases and J by 5 bases, with 19 bases between them. The CDR3 region has the DNA TGTGCCAGCAGTCCCCGGGTCATCCCGAGGGAGACCCAGTACTTC. Its translation is CASSPRVIPRETQYF.

CDR3 sequence (DNA): TGCGCCAGCAGCCCCGAAGCCGGGACCGGGGAGCTGTTTTTT. Protein: CASSPEAGTGELFF. The chain employs TRBV5-1 and TRBJ2-2; D remains ambiguous. This CDR3 contains 14 residues. V was pared by 4 bases and J by 5 bases, with 12 bases between. Germline CDR1 is SGHRS and CDR2 is YFSETQ.

The V and J genes are TRBV19 and TRBJ1-2; D is unclear. Germline V gene data show CDR1 as LNHDA and CDR2 as SQIVND (reference sequence). Trimming removed 3 bases at V and 7 bases at J, with 15 bases between. This CDR3 has 14 residues. CDR3 region: CASSILSPFRGYTF. In DNA, the CDR3 is TGTGCCAGTAGTATTTTGAGCCCATTCCGTGGCTACACCTTC.

The chain couples TRBV27 to TRBJ2-1, with D possibly matching TRBD2 (7 bases). Germline loops: CDR1 MNHEY, CDR2 SMNVEV (reference sequence). V was trimmed by 5 bases and J by 8 bases, leaving 13 bases between them. This CDR3 contains 13 residues. Written as DNA, the CDR3 is TGTGCCAGCAGTCCCCCGGGGGGCTATGAGCAGTTCTTC. Translating it yields CASSPPGGYEQFF.

The chain has TRBV10-3 and TRBJ2-1, with TRBD2 matching 8 bases. J lost 6 bases, V lost 7 bases, and 8 bases had no gene match. Germline CDR1 reads ENHRY; CDR2 reads SYGVKD. The length of the CDR3 is 14 residues. The CDR3 reads CAINPAGVLNEQFF. In nucleotides, the CDR3 is TGTGCCATCAATCCAGCGGGAGTCCTCAATGAGCAGTTCTTC.

The chain combines TRBV30 with TRBJ1-1; D is perhaps TRBD1 (5 bases). V lost 2 bases and J 4 bases, leaving 11 bases between the germline ends. The CDR3 length is 13 residues. Germline V gene lookup returns CDR1 GTSNPN and CDR2 SVGIG (reference sequence). CDR3 bases: TGTGCCTGGAGTCCCGGGACTAGCACTGAAGCTTTCTTT. This gives the protein CAWSPGTSTEAFF.

The chain couples TRBV5-5 to TRBJ1-2, with a tentative D call TRBD1 (6 bases). The V and J ends lost 0 bases and 7 bases respectively, with 19 bases between them. The CDR3 totals 16 residues. Per germline, CDR1 SGHKS and CDR2 YYEKEE (reference sequence). The CDR3 spells CASSLVPGGAGSGYTF. CDR3 sequence (DNA): TGTGCCAGCAGCTTGGTCCCCGGGGGGGCGGGAAGTGGCTACACCTTC. Drawing the rest from reference TRBV5-5 and TRBJ1-2, the complete variable domain is DAGVTQSPTHLIKTRGQQVTLRCSPISGHKSVSWYQQVLGQGPQFIFQYYEKEERGRGNFPDRFSARQFPNYSSELNVNALLLGDSALYLCASSLVPGGAGSGYTFGSGTRLTVV.

The V gene is TRBV7-8, the J gene TRBJ1-5, with D uncertain. V was clipped by 5 bases and J by 8 bases, with 16 bases between them. This CDR3 is built from 14 residues. From germline, CDR1 is SGHVS and CDR2 FQNEAQ. CDR3 bases: TGTGCCAGCAGCGACCGCGGGTGGATTGAGCCCCAGCATTTT. Amino acids: CASSDRGWIEPQHF.

The chain employs TRBV6-1 and TRBJ2-7, with D perhaps matching TRBD2 (5 bases). The CDR3 is 13 residues long. Trimming stripped 2 bases from V and 7 bases from J, with 12 bases between. Germline lookup yields CDR1 MNHNS and CDR2 SASEGT. The DNA for the CDR3 is TGTGCCAGCAGTGAATCGGTGGGAGATGAGCAGTACTTC. Translation: CASSESVGDEQYF.

The chain uses TRBV30 and TRBJ1-5; perhaps TRBD1 as D (5 bases). The CDR3 runs to 13 residues. The germline CDR1 and CDR2 sequences are GTSNPN and SVGIG (reference sequence). V shed 2 bases and J shed 7 bases, with 12 bases lying between them. DNA for the CDR3: TGTGCCTGGAGTCGGGGGATGCGGCAGCCCCAGCATTTT. Its protein is CAWSRGMRQPQHF.

This chain uses TRBV4-1 with TRBJ1-3; D unresolved. Germline CDR1 reads MGHRA; CDR2 reads YSYEKL. With 3 bases removed from V and 0 bases from J, the gap between germline ends came to 9 bases. CDR3 size: 15 residues. The CDR3 DNA reads TGCGCCAGCAGCCAGGAACAGAGCTCTGGAAACACCATATATTTT. Its translation: CASSQEQSSGNTIYF.

The rearrangement uses TRBV4-1 and TRBJ2-5, with D perhaps matching TRBD2 (5 bases). This CDR3 spans 16 amino acids. The V gene lost 3 bases and the J gene lost 2 bases, with 16 bases spanning the gap. Germline CDR1 MGHRA, CDR2 YSYEKL. CDR3 sequence (DNA): TGCGCCAGCAGCCACCTACTTAAGGACTTTCAAGAGACCCAGTACTTC. It specifies CASSHLLKDFQETQYF.